The present entry profiles one T cell receptor beta chain with its context. Looked up from germline, CDR1 is SGHRS and CDR2 is YFSETQ. V trimming: 2 bases; J trimming: 1 base; junction bases outside the gene matches: 12. This CDR3 contains 18 residues. In the original analysis: Amplification of reference gene primers provided the estimated nucleated cell counts. Libraries were prepared by immunoSEQ multiplex PCR; TCRdb keeps only in-frame clonotypes and omits some of them. The V and J calls and clone size come from that table; D and trimming were worked out from the DNA. The sample comprises 100,000 to 140,000 clones, around 83% of which are singletons, and roughly 4% rests with the top ten. These data belong to a study of blood T cell repertoires in COVID-19. Study information: Some COVID-19 samples were acute and others convalescent; all came from the United States, Italy and Spain. The cDNA or gDNA used as material had been derived from T cells, B-cell-depleted T cells, or PBMCs.

The sequenced material came from peripheral blood. The origin of this receptor is a man between 65 and 79 years old with acute or convalescent COVID-19. V and J are TRBV5-1 and TRBJ1-3; 7 positions agree with TRBD1. CDR3 in amino acids: CASSFQPGQSLSGNTIYF. The CDR3 DNA reads TGCGCCAGCAGCTTTCAGCCGGGACAGTCTCTGTCTGGAAACACCATATATTTT.